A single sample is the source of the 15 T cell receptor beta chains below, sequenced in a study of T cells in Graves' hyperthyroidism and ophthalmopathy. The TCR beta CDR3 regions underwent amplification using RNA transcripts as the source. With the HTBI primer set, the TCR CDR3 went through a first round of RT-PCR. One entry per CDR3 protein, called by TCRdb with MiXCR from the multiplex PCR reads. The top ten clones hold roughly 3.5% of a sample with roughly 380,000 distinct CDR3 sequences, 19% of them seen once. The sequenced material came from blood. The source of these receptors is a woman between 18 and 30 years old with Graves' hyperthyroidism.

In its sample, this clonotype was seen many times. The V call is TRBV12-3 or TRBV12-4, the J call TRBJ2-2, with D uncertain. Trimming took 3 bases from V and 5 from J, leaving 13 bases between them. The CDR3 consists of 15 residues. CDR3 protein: CASSFVGKGTGELFF. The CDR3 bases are TGTGCCAGCAGTTTTGTGGGGAAGGGTACCGGGGAGCTGTTTTTT.

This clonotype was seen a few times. The CDR3 DNA sequence: TGTGCCAGCTCTCCTGGTGAGGGGGGAGGCTACGAGCAGTACTTC. Translating gives CASSPGEGGGYEQYF. The V call is TRBV18, the J call TRBJ2-7; D is perhaps TRBD1 or TRBD2 (6 bases each). The germline gives CDR1 KGHSH, CDR2 LQKENI. Trimming left V 6 bases short and J 3 bases short, with 18 bases between. This CDR3 spans 15 amino acids.

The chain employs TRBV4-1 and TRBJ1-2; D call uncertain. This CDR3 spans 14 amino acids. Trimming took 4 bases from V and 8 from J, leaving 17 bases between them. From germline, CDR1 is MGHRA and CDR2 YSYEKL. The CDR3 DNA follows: TGCGCCAGCAGCCGACCCGGGATAGCGGGCGGCTACACCTTC. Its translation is CASSRPGIAGGYTF.

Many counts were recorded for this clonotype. CDR3 DNA sequence: TGTGCCAGCTGTGTGGAGGAGGTGGCTCAGCCCCAGCATTTT. Protein sequence: CASCVEEVAQPQHF. The chain joins TRBV2 to TRBJ1-5; D remains ambiguous. Looked up from germline, CDR1 is SNHLY and CDR2 is FYNNEI. The CDR3 is 14 amino acids. V gave up 8 bases and J gave up 6 bases, with 17 bases separating them.

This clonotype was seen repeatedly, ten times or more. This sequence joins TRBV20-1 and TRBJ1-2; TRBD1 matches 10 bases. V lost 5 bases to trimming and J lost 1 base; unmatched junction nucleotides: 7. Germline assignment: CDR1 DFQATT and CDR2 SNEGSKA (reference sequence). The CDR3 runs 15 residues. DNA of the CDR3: TGCAGTGCTCAGGACAGGGGGACTCGTAACTATGGCTACACCTTC. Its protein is CSAQDRGTRNYGYTF.

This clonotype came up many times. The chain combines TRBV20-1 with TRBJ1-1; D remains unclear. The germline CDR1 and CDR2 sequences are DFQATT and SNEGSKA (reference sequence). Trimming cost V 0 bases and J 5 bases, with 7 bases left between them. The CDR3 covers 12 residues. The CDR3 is CSARELGTEAFF. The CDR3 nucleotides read TGCAGTGCTAGAGAGTTGGGGACTGAAGCTTTCTTT.

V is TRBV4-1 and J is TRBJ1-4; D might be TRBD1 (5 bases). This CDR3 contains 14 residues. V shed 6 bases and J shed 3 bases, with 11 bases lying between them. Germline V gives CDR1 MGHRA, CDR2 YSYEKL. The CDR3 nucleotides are TGCGCCAGCAGACGCAGGGCGGCTAATGAAAAACTGTTTTTT. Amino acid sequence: CASRRRAANEKLFF.

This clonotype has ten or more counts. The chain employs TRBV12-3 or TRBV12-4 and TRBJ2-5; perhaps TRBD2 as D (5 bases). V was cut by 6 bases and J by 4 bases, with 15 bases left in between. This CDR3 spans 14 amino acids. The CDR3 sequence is CASSWKGSGETQYF. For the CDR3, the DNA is TGTGCCAGCAGCTGGAAAGGGAGTGGAGAGACCCAGTACTTC.

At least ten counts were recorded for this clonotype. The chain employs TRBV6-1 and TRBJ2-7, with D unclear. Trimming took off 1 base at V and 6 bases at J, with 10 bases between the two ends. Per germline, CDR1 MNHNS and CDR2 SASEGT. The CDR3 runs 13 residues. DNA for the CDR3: TGTGCCAGCAGTGAAGATGGGGTAGGCGAGCAGTACTTC. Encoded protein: CASSEDGVGEQYF.

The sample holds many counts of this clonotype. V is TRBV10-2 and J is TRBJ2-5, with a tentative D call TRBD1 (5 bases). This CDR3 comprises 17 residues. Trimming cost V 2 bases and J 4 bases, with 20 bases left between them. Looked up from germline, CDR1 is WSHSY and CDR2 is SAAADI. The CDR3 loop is CASSEPTFSGIGETQYF. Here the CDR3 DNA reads TGCGCCAGCAGTGAGCCTACCTTCTCAGGGATTGGAGAGACCCAGTACTTC.

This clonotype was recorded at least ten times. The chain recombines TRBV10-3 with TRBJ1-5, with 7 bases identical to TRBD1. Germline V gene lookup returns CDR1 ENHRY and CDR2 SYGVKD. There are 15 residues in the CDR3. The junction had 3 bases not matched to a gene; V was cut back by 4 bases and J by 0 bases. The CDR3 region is CAISGGQTSNQPQHF. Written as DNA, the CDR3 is TGTGCCATCAGTGGGGGACAGACTAGCAATCAGCCCCAGCATTTT.

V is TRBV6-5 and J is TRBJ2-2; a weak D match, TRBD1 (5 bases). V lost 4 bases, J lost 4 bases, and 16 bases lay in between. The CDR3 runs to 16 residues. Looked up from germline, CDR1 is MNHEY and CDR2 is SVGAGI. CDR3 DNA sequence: TGTGCCAGCAGTTCGCAAAGGGCAGGGCTCACCGGGGAGCTGTTTTTT. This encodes CASSSQRAGLTGELFF.

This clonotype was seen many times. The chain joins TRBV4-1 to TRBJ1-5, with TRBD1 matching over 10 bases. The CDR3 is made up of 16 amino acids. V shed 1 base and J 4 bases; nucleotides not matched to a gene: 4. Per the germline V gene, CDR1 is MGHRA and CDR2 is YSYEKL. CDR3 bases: TGCGCCAGCAGCCAAGGACAGGGGGCGCGAAATCAGCCCCAGCATTTT. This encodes CASSQGQGARNQPQHF.

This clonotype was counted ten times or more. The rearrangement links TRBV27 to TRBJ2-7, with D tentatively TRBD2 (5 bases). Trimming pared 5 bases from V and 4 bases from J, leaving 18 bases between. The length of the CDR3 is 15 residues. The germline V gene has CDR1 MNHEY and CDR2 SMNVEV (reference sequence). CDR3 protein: CASSPRAYSSYEQYF. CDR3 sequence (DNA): TGTGCCAGCAGTCCGAGGGCCTATTCCTCTTACGAGCAGTACTTC.

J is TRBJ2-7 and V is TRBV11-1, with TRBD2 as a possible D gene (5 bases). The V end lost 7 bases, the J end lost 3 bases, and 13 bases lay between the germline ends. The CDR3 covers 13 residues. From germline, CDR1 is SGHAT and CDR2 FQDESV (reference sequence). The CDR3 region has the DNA TGTGCCAGCACACAGACTGGGAGCTACGAGCAGTACTTC. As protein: CASTQTGSYEQYF.